The 8 T cell receptor beta chains below all came from one sample that was sequenced in a study of T cell repertoires in cytomegalovirus infection. These receptors are not linked to any known antigen. One entry per CDR3 protein, called by TCRdb with MiXCR from the reads. The sample yields fewer than 850,000 distinct CDR3 sequences, 25% to 30% seen once. The sample was cultured CD8+ T cells from PBMCs, taken from culture after CMV antigen stimulation. Receptors were obtained from a human donor in good health (CMV status not recorded). Some clones in this sample may be carry-over from other donors' samples.

With regard to this clonotype: One end of the junction varies from germline; a read error may be responsible. The genes are TRBV5-6 and TRBJ2-1; no definite D call. The CDR3 totals 12 residues. Germline loops: CDR1 SGHDT, CDR2 YYEEEE. The CDR3 is CVSSYSGDEQFF. CDR3 in DNA: TGTGTCAGCAGCTACTCCGGCGATGAGCAGTTCTTC.

This clonotype has just a few counts. This rearrangement joins TRBV27 to TRBJ1-6; D might be TRBD1 (6 bases). CDR1 and CDR2 from the germline V gene are MNHEY and SMNVEV (reference sequence). The CDR3 consists of 14 residues. The V and J ends lost 2 bases and 13 bases respectively, with 15 bases between them. CDR3 nucleotides: TGTGCCAGCAGTTTAGGACAGCGGTCAGCCCCCCTCCACTTT. Amino acid sequence: CASSLGQRSAPLHF.

This clonotype was observed a few times. V is TRBV6-6 and J is TRBJ2-1, with 10 bases lining up with TRBD1. Germline V lookup: CDR1 MNHNY, CDR2 SVGAGI (reference sequence). This CDR3 comprises 18 residues. The V segment lost 2 bases and the J segment 0 bases; nucleotides outside the gene matches: 7. This chain's CDR3 is CASSYVPGQGSSYNEQFF. CDR3 sequence (DNA): TGTGCCAGCAGTTACGTCCCGGGACAGGGGAGCTCCTACAATGAGCAGTTCTTC.

J is TRBJ1-5 and V is TRBV4-1, with D unclear. Trimming stripped 0 bases from V and 3 bases from J, with 9 bases between. This CDR3 contains 15 residues. The germline V gene has CDR1 MGHRA and CDR2 YSYEKL. The CDR3 DNA is TGCGCCAGCAGCCAAGATATCGGTTACAATCAGCCCCAGCATTTT. Amino acid sequence: CASSQDIGYNQPQHF.

The chain has TRBV28 and TRBJ2-1; either TRBD1 or TRBD2 may fit D (5 bases each). Germline lookup yields CDR1 MDHEN and CDR2 SYDVKM. V lost 3 bases and J 4 bases, leaving 13 bases between the germline ends. This CDR3 spans 15 amino acids. CDR3 loop: CASSLRDPKYNEQFF. In nucleotides, the CDR3 is TGTGCCAGCAGTTTGAGGGACCCTAAATACAATGAGCAGTTCTTC.

The chain carries TRBV6-6 and TRBJ1-1; the match to TRBD1 covers 9 bases. Germline-derived CDR1 and CDR2 are MNHNY and SVGAGI (reference sequence). The CDR3 is made up of 15 amino acids. V lost 2 bases to trimming and J lost 3 bases; unmatched junction nucleotides: 4. The CDR3 is CASSYGTGWDTEAFF. DNA of the CDR3: TGTGCCAGCAGTTACGGGACAGGGTGGGACACTGAAGCTTTCTTT.

This clonotype was recorded at least ten times. The rearrangement uses TRBV6-1 and TRBJ1-5; D is unresolved. Trimming stripped 2 bases from V and 6 bases from J, with 8 bases between. This CDR3 contains 13 residues. The germline CDR1 and CDR2 sequences are MNHNS and SASEGT. In DNA, the CDR3 is TGTGCCAGCAGTGAACTCGCGGGTCAGCCCCAGCATTTT. The encoded protein is CASSELAGQPQHF.

The CDR3 sequence: CSASDGGGEQYF. The CDR3 DNA reads TGCAGTGCTAGCGATGGGGGGGGCGAGCAGTACTTC. This chain joins TRBV20-1 and TRBJ2-7, with 7 bases fitting TRBD2. This CDR3 is 12 amino acids long. Germline V gene lookup returns CDR1 DFQATT and CDR2 SNEGSKA (reference sequence). Trimming cost V 3 bases and J 6 bases; bases outside gene matches: 5.